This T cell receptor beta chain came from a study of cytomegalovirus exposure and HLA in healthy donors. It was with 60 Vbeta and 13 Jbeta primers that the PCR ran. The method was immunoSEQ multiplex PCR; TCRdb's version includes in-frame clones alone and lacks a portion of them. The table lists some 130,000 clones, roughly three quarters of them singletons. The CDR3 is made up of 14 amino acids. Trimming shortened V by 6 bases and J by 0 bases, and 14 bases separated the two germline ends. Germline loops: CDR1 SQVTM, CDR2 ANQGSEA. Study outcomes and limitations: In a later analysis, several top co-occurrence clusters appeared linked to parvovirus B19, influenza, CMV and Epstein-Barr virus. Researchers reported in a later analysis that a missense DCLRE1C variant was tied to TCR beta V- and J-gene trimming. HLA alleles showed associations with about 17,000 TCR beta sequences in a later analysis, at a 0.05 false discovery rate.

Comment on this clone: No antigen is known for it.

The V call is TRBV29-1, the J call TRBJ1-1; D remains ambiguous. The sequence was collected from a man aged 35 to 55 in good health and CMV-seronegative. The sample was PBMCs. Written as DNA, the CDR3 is TGCAGCGTAAGACGGACTATCATGAACACTGAAGCTTTCTTT. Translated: CSVRRTIMNTEAFF.